Below are 6 T cell receptor beta chains sequenced from a single sample in a study of T cells in Graves' hyperthyroidism and ophthalmopathy. It was RNA transcripts that yielded the amplified TCR beta CDR3 regions. The HTBI primer set was used in a first-round RT-PCR of the TCR CDR3. TCRdb re-called the multiplex PCR reads with MiXCR, one entry per CDR3 protein. The table lists 500,000 to 750,000 distinct CDR3 sequences, more than 15% of them singletons. Source material: blood. Receptors were obtained from a woman between 25 and 40 years old with Graves' hyperthyroidism.

This clonotype was seen at least ten times. V and J are TRBV7-2 and TRBJ2-3; 9 bases map to TRBD2. V gave up 5 bases and J gave up 5 bases; unmatched junction bases: 5. Per the germline V gene, CDR1 is SGHTA and CDR2 is FQGNSA. This CDR3 has 14 residues. CDR3 region: CASSLSGGKDTQYF. Here the CDR3 DNA reads TGTGCCAGCAGCCTAAGCGGGGGGAAAGATACGCAGTATTTT.

The chain is built from TRBV11-2 and TRBJ2-1; 7 bases are a match to TRBD2. The CDR3 has 16 amino acids. CDR1 is SGHAT and CDR2 is FQNNGV in the germline V gene. Unmatched junction bases numbered 4, after V lost 0 bases and J lost 2 bases. The DNA of the CDR3 is TGTGCCAGCAGCTTAGAAAGAAGCGGGACCTACAATGAGCAGTTCTTC. Translating gives CASSLERSGTYNEQFF.

This clonotype came up many times. The chain employs TRBV12-3 or TRBV12-4 and TRBJ2-1; 8 nucleotides match TRBD2. V was clipped by 6 bases and J by 7 bases; unmatched bases: 11. The CDR3 loop spans 15 amino acids. The DNA of the CDR3 is TGTGCCAGCAGCCCAACCGGGACTAGTGGAAATGAGCAGTTCTTC. Translated: CASSPTGTSGNEQFF.

This rearrangement joins TRBV10-1 to TRBJ2-1, with TRBD1 as a possible D gene (5 bases). This CDR3 has 14 residues. V was clipped by 0 bases and J by 8 bases, with 11 bases between them. CDR1 WNHNN and CDR2 SYGVQD come from the germline V gene (reference sequence). CDR3 DNA: TGCGCCAGCAGTGAGTCGATCGGACACTATGAGCAGTTCTTC. This encodes CASSESIGHYEQFF.

In its sample, this clonotype was seen many times. This chain links TRBV12-5 with TRBJ2-1; 8 nucleotides align to TRBD1. CDR1 and CDR2 (germline): LGHNT, FRNRAP. This CDR3 spans 18 amino acids. The V gene end was trimmed by 0 bases and the J gene end by 0 bases; junction bases not matched to a gene: 7. CDR3 sequence reads: CASGLVISQGASYNEQFF. As DNA, the CDR3 is TGTGCTAGTGGTTTGGTTATTTCGCAGGGGGCCTCCTACAATGAGCAGTTCTTC.

Many counts were recorded for this clonotype. CDR3 sequence (DNA): TGTGCCAGCAGTGCACAGGGAGGGGAGACCGGGGAGCTGTTTTTT. It codes for CASSAQGGETGELFF. This chain connects TRBV2 to TRBJ2-2, with D tentatively TRBD2 (7 bases). In germline, CDR1 is SNHLY, CDR2 FYNNEI. This CDR3 region has 15 residues. V shed 4 bases and J shed 5 bases, with 14 bases lying between them.